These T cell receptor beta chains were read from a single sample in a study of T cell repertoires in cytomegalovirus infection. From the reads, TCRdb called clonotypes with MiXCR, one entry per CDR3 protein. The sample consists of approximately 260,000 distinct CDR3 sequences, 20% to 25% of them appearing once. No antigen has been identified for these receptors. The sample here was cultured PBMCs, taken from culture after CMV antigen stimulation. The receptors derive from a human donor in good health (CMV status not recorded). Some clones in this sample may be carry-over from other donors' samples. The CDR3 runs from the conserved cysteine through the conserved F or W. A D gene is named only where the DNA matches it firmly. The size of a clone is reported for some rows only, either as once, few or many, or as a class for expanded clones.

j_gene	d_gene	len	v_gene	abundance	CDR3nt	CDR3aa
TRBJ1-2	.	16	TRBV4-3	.	TGCGCCAGCAGCCAAGATTTACAGGGAGATGCCTATGGCTACACCTTC	CASSQDLQGDAYGYTF
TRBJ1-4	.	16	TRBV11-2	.	TGTGCCAGCAGCCCTAGGGGGGCCCTCGGAGGGGAAAAACTGTTTTTT	CASSPRGALGGEKLFF
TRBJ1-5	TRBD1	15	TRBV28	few	TGTGCCAGCAGTGGATTGGACAGGGTCTATCAGCCCCAGCATTTT	CASSGLDRVYQPQHF
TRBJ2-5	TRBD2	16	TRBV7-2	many	TGTGCCAGCAGCTTAGTGGCTGGACTAGCGGAAGAGACCCAGTACTTC	CASSLVAGLAEETQYF
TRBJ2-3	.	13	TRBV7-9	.	TGTGCCAGCAGCTTAGGGGTTCTAGATACGCAGTATTTT	CASSLGVLDTQYF
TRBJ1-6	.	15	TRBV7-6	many	TGTGCCAGCAGCTTAGTTACAGACTCGGGTTCACCCCTCCACTTT	CASSLVTDSGSPLHF
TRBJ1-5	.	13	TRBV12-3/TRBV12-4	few	TGTGCCAGCACACATGCGTCTTATCAGCCCCAGCATTTT	CASTHASYQPQHF
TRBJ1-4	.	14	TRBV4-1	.	TGCGCCAGTCGACGCTGGATCGATAATGAAAAACTGTTTTTT	CASRRWIDNEKLFF
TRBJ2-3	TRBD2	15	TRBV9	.	TGTGCCAGCAGCCCTAGAGCGGGAGGTGGAGATACGCAGTATTTT	CASSPRAGGGDTQYF
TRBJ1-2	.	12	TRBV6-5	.	TGTGCCAGCAGTTACTCGCAGGGTGGCTACACCTTC	CASSYSQGGYTF
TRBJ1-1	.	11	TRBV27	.	TGTGCCAGCAAGAGGGGTTCTGAAGCTTTCTTT	CASKRGSEAFF
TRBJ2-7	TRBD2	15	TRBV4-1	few	TGCGCCAGCAGCCCGAAACTAGCGTCCTCCTACGAGCAGTACTTC	CASSPKLASSYEQYF
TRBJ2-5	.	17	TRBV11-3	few	TGTGCCAGCAGCTTAGTGTCTTTTGGGACGGTGCAAGAGACCCAGTACTTC	CASSLVSFGTVQETQYF
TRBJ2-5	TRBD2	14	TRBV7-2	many	TGTGCCAGCAGCTTAGAGGCGGGAGGCGAGACCCAGTACTTC	CASSLEAGGETQYF
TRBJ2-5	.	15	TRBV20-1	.	TGCAGTGCTAGAGTTCAGAGGAGGGGGGCAGAGACCCAGTACTTC	CSARVQRRGAETQYF
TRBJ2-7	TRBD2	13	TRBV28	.	TGTGCCAGCACTAAACCGGGGGGCTACGAGCAGTACTTC	CASTKPGGYEQYF
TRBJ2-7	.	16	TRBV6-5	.	TGTGCCAGCAGTCTGACGCCACTAGCCGCCTCCTACGAGCAGTACTTC	CASSLTPLAASYEQYF
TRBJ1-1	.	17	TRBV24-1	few	TGTGCCACCAGTGATTCGGGGACCCCGGGACTCCACACTGAAGCTTTCTTT	CATSDSGTPGLHTEAFF
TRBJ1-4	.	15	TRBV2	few	TGTGCCAGCAGGCAGTGGTCACAGGGAGGTGAAAAACTGTTTTTT	CASRQWSQGGEKLFF
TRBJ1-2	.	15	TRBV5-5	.	TGTGCCAGCAGCCAGGCGGGGGACACCGGCTATGGCTACACCTTC	CASSQAGDTGYGYTF
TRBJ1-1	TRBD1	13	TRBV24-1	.	TGTGCCACCAGAGGTTCCAGGGGGACTGAAGCTTTCTTT	CATRGSRGTEAFF
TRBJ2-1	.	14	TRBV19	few	TGTGCCAGTAGTATAGGGATAGCGGCGAATGAGCAGTTCTTC	CASSIGIAANEQFF
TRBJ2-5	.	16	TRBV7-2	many	TGTGCCAGCAGCTTAGGGTTGCTAGCGAACCAAGAGACCCAGTACTTC	CASSLGLLANQETQYF
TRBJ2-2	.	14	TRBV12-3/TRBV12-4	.	TGTGCCAGCAGTTTAGTACCCAGCTCCGGGGAGCTGTTTTTT	CASSLVPSSGELFF
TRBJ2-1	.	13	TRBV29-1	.	TGCAGCGGGATCAGGGGCTCCTACAATGAGCAGTTCTTC	CSGIRGSYNEQFF
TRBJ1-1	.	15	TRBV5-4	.	TGTGCCAGCACCTCTCCAGGGCAGCAAGGGACTGAAGCTTTCTTT	CASTSPGQQGTEAFF
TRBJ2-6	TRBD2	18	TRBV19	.	TGTGCCAGCACCAGCCTGGGTAGCGGGAGGCCGGGGGCCAACGTCCTGACTTTC	CASTSLGSGRPGANVLTF
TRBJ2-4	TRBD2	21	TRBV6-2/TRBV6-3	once	TGTGCCAGCAGTTATTCGGGACTAGCGGGAGATTTTATACGGGCCAAAAACATTCAGTACTTC	CASSYSGLAGDFIRAKNIQYF
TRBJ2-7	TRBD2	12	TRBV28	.	TGTGCCACTACTAGCGGGAGTCACGAGCAGTACTTC	CATTSGSHEQYF
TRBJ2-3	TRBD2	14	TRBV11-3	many	TGTGCCAGCAGCCGCAGCGGGAGCGTAGATACGCAGTATTTT	CASSRSGSVDTQYF
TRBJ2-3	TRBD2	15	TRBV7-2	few	TGTGCCAGCAGCTCCGTAATTAGCGGGGTAGATACGCAGTATTTT	CASSSVISGVDTQYF
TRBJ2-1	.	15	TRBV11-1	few	TGTGCCAGCAGCGCAAAGGGGACACTTTACAATGAGCAGTTCTTC	CASSAKGTLYNEQFF